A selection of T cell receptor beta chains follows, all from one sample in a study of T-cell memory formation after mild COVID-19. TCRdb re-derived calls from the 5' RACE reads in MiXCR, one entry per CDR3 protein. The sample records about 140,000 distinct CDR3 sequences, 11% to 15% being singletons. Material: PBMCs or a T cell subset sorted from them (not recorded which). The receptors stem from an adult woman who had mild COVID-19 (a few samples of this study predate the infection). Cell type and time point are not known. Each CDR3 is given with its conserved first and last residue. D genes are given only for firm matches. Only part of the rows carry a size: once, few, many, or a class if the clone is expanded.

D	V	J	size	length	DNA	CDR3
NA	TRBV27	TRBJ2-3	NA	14	TGTGCCAGCAGTGTATTGGGGCGCGCAGATACGCAGTATTTT	CASSVLGRADTQYF
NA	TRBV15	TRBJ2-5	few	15	TGTGCCACCAGCAGAGATTCTCGGGTAGTTGGTCCCCAGTACTTC	CATSRDSRVVGPQYF
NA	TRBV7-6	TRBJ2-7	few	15	TGTGCCAGCAGCCCGAAGGGGGGCCGCTCCTACGAGCAGTACTTC	CASSPKGGRSYEQYF
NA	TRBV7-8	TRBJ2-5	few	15	TGTGCCAGCAGCTTAAGGGGGGGTTTTTCAGAGACCCAGTACTTC	CASSLRGGFSETQYF
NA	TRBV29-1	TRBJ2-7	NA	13	TGCAGCGTTCGGAGGGACGGAACCTACGAGCAGTACTTC	CSVRRDGTYEQYF
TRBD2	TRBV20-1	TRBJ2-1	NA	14	TGCAGTGCCTCACAAAGCGGGGGGGCCGTTGAGCAGTTCTTC	CSASQSGGAVEQFF
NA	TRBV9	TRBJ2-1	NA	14	TGTGCCAGCAGCGTCGGGGACTCGTACAATGAGCAGTTCTTC	CASSVGDSYNEQFF
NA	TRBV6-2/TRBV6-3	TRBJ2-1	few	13	TGTGCCAGCAGTTCATCGGAGACCCATGAGCAGTTCTTC	CASSSSETHEQFF
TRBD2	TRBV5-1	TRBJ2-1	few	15	TGCGCCAGCAGCTTGTATTGGGGACTATACAATGAGCAGTTCTTC	CASSLYWGLYNEQFF
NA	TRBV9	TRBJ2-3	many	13	TGTGCCAGCAGCGATGGTGGCACAGATACGCAGTATTTT	CASSDGGTDTQYF
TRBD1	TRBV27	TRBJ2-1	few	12	TGTGCCAGCAGACAGGGGTGGGATGAGCAGTTCTTC	CASRQGWDEQFF
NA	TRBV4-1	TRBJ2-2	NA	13	TGCGCCAGCAGGAGCAACCCCGGGGGGGAGCTGTTTTTT	CASRSNPGGELFF
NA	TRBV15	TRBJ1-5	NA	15	TGTGCCACCAGCAGAGATGGGGCAGGGAGTCAGCCCCAGCATTTT	CATSRDGAGSQPQHF
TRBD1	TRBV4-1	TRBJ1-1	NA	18	TGCGCCAGCAGCCAAAATCCCGGGACAGGGGGCTCTGGCACTGAAGCTTTCTTT	CASSQNPGTGGSGTEAFF
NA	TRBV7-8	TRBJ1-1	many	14	TGTGCCAGCAGCCCAGGATCTAGGCGAACTGAAGCTTTCTTT	CASSPGSRRTEAFF
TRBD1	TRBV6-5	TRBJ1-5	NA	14	TGTGCCAGCAGTTCTGGGACAGGGGGTCAGCCCCAGCATTTT	CASSSGTGGQPQHF
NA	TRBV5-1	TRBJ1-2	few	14	TGCGCCAGCAGCGTCCCGGGGAGCCCCTATGGCTACACCTTC	CASSVPGSPYGYTF
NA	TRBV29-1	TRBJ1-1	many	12	TGCAGCGTTGATGGGGGAAACACTGAAGCTTTCTTT	CSVDGGNTEAFF
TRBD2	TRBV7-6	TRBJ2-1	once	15	TGTGCCAGCAGCTTAGCGACCGGGACTAGGGGTGAGCAGTTCTTC	CASSLATGTRGEQFF
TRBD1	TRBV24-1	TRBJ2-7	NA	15	TGTGCCACCAGTGATGAGGGACAGGGGGACTACGAGCAGTACTTC	CATSDEGQGDYEQYF
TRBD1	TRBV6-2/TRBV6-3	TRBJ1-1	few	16	TGTGCCAGCAGTTACGCTCCGGGACAGGGGTACACTGAAGCTTTCTTT	CASSYAPGQGYTEAFF
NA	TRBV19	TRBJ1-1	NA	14	TGTGCCAGTAGTATCAGGGGCCCTGGGACTGAAGCTTTCTTT	CASSIRGPGTEAFF
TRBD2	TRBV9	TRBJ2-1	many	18	TGTGCCAGCAGCGGCGGGACTAGCGTCCAACGTTCCTACAATGAGCAGTTCTTC	CASSGGTSVQRSYNEQFF
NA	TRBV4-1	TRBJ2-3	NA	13	TGCGCCAGCAGCCAAGAGCGACCAGATACGCAGTATTTT	CASSQERPDTQYF
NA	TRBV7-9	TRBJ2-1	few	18	TGTGCCAGCAGCCGCCTAGGAGGGGGAGTAAATATAATCGATGAGCAGTTCTTC	CASSRLGGGVNIIDEQFF
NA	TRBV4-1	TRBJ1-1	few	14	TGCGCCAGCAGCAGGAAATCGGGGGGGACTGAAGCTTTCTTT	CASSRKSGGTEAFF
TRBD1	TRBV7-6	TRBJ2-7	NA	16	TGTGCCAGCAGTCCCGAAGTTGGGACAGGGAAGTACGAGCAGTACTTC	CASSPEVGTGKYEQYF
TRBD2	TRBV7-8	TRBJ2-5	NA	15	TGTGCCAGCAGCTTACTAGCGGGGGCCCAAGAGACCCAGTACTTC	CASSLLAGAQETQYF
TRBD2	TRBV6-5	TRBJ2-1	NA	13	TGTGCCAGCAGTTACCTAGCGGGAGGCGAGCAGTTCTTC	CASSYLAGGEQFF
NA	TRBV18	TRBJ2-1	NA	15	TGTGCCAGCTCACCAAGGTGGACAGAAGACAATGAGCAGTTCTTC	CASSPRWTEDNEQFF
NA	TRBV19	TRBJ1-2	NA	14	TGTGCCAGTAGTATAGTAAGCAGGAGTTCTGGCTACACCTTC	CASSIVSRSSGYTF
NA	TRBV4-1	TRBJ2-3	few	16	TGCGCCAGCAGCCAATATACTTCGGATTACACAGATACGCAGTATTTT	CASSQYTSDYTDTQYF
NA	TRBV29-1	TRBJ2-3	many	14	TGCAGCGTTGACGCAGGGGGGTATCCAGATACGCAGTATTTT	CSVDAGGYPDTQYF
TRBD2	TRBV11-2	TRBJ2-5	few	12	TGTGCCAGCAGCTTATCTAGCGGGGGCCAGTACTTC	CASSLSSGGQYF
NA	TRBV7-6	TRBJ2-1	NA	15	TGTGCCAGCAGCCCACACGACAGCTCCTACAATGAGCAGTTCTTC	CASSPHDSSYNEQFF
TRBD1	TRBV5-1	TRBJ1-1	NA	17	TGCGCCAGCAGCTTGGGACTTCGGACAGGGGTGAACACTGAAGCTTTCTTT	CASSLGLRTGVNTEAFF
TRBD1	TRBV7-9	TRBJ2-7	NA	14	TGTGCCAGCAGCTTAGCGGGACAGGCCTACGAGCAGTACTTC	CASSLAGQAYEQYF
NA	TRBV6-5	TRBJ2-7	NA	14	TGTGCCAGCAGTTACAGCCGGGGGTTAGGGGAGCAGTACTTC	CASSYSRGLGEQYF
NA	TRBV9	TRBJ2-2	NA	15	TGTGCCAGCAGCGTCAAGGGAGACAACACCGGGGAGCTGTTTTTT	CASSVKGDNTGELFF
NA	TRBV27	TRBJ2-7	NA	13	TGTGCCAGCAGTTTCCCAGGTACAGACGAGCAGTACTTC	CASSFPGTDEQYF